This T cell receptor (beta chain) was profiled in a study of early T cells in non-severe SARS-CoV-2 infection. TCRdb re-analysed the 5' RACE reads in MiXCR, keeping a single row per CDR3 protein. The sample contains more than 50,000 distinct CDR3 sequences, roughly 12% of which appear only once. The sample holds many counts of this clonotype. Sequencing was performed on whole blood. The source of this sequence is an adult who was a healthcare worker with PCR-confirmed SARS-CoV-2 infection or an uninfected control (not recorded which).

CDR3 loop: CASSLAGESETQYF. The CDR3 DNA reads as TGTGCCAGCAGCTTGGCAGGGGAGTCAGAGACCCAGTACTTC. V usage is TRBV5-4 and J usage is TRBJ2-5; D is possibly TRBD1 (6 bases). Trimming took off 0 bases at V and 4 bases at J, with 10 bases between the two ends. The CDR3 length is 14 residues. The germline gives CDR1 SGHNT, CDR2 YYREEE (reference sequence). The whole variable domain, filled in from reference TRBV5-4 and TRBJ2-5, reads ETGVTQSPTHLIKTRGQQVTLRCSSQSGHNTVSWYQQALGQGPQFIFQYYREEENGRGNFPPRFSGLQFPNYSSELNVNALELDDSALYLCASSLAGESETQYFGPGTRLLVL.